The 18 T cell receptor beta chains below come from one sample, sequenced in a study of OX40 agonist ivuxolimab in advanced cancers. Libraries were prepared by immunoSEQ multiplex PCR; TCRdb keeps only in-frame clonotypes and omits some of them. This sample has 65,000 to 95,000 clones, with about 90% found just once. The starting material was CD4+ or CD8+ T cells sorted from blood, obtained in a trial of the OX40 agonist ivuxolimab. Receptors originate from an adult with an advanced solid tumor such as melanoma, head and neck, liver or kidney cancer.

The chain couples TRBV5-1 to TRBJ2-5; D possibly matches TRBD1 or TRBD2 (5 bases each). This CDR3 has 13 amino acids. Trimming pared 0 bases from V and 6 bases from J, leaving 9 bases between. The germline gives CDR1 SGHRS, CDR2 YFSETQ. CDR3 coding DNA: TGCGCCAGCAGCTTGGAATGGGGGAAGACCCAGTACTTC. This sequence encodes CASSLEWGKTQYF.

The CDR3 sequence is CASSPRQGNNSPLHF. The CDR3 DNA is TGTGCCAGCAGCCCAAGACAGGGAAATAATTCACCCCTCCACTTT. The genes are TRBV7-8 and TRBJ1-6, with 7 bases that match TRBD1. Looked up from germline, CDR1 is SGHVS and CDR2 is FQNEAQ. The CDR3 covers 15 residues. J lost 5 bases, V lost 5 bases, and 6 bases had no gene match.

J is TRBJ1-2 and V is TRBV18; maybe TRBD1 (5 bases). Germline V gene lookup returns CDR1 KGHSH and CDR2 LQKENI. This CDR3 has 13 residues. V shed 5 bases and J shed 4 bases, with 11 bases lying between them. The CDR3 loop is CASSNPGTYGYTF. The CDR3 coding sequence is TGTGCCAGCTCAAACCCGGGGACCTATGGCTACACCTTC. The full variable domain, with the rest looked up from reference TRBV18 and TRBJ1-2, is NAGVMQNPRHLVRRRGQEARLRCSPMKGHSHVYWYRQLPEEGLKFMVYLQKENIIDESGMPKERFSAEFPKEGPSILRIQQVVRGDSAAYFCASSNPGTYGYTFGSGTRLTVV.

CDR3 coding DNA: TGTGCCAGCAGCTTAGACAGGGGTGATGAGCAGTTCTTC. Translation: CASSLDRGDEQFF. The V and J genes are TRBV11-2 and TRBJ2-1, with D possibly being TRBD1 (6 bases). Germline CDR1 reads SGHAT; CDR2 reads FQNNGV. V was trimmed by 0 bases and J by 8 bases, leaving 8 bases between them. This CDR3 has 13 residues.

This chain links TRBV6-1 with TRBJ1-1; a possible D gene is TRBD1 (6 bases). The ends were cut back, 7 bases at V and 6 bases at J, with 15 bases in the middle. This CDR3 region has 13 residues. Germline V gene sequence: CDR1 MNHNS, CDR2 SASEGT. CDR3 protein: CASTHRELPEAFF. DNA of the CDR3: TGTGCCAGCACGCACAGGGAATTACCTGAAGCTTTCTTT.

This clone was recorded once. This chain connects TRBV5-1 to TRBJ2-5; TRBD2 might be the D (5 bases). Deletions cut 6 bases from V and 3 bases from J, with 6 bases between. Germline V gene sequence: CDR1 SGHRS, CDR2 YFSETQ. There are 11 residues in the CDR3. The CDR3: CASTGEETQYF. Here the CDR3 DNA reads TGCGCCAGCACCGGGGAAGAGACCCAGTACTTC. Looking up the rest from reference TRBV5-1 and TRBJ2-5 gives the full variable domain: KAGVTQTPRYLIKTRGQQVTLSCSPISGHRSVSWYQQTPGQGLQFLFEYFSETQRNKGNFPGRFSGRQFSNSRSEMNVSTLELGDSALYLCASTGEETQYFGPGTRLLVL.

The chain recombines TRBV11-2 with TRBJ2-1; the D gene is possibly TRBD2 (5 bases). CDR3 size: 16 residues. CDR1 and CDR2 from the germline V gene are SGHAT and FQNNGV. With 4 bases removed from V and 4 bases from J, the gap between germline ends came to 17 bases. The CDR3 is CASSSEGSGVYNEQFF. CDR3 nucleotide sequence: TGTGCCAGCAGCTCCGAGGGTTCCGGGGTTTACAATGAGCAGTTCTTC.

This clone has more than one count but fewer than ten. V is TRBV9 and J is TRBJ1-1; D gene ambiguous. Trimming removed 0 bases from V and 0 bases from J, with 9 bases in between. The CDR3 sequence is 15 residues long. In germline, CDR1 is SGDLS, CDR2 YYNGEE. The CDR3: CASSVALRMNTEAFF. In nucleotides, the CDR3 is TGTGCCAGCAGCGTAGCTCTACGGATGAACACTGAAGCTTTCTTT.

The genes are TRBV12-5 and TRBJ1-5, with D unclear. V lost 5 bases to trimming and J lost 4 bases, with 12 bases between them. The CDR3 contains 14 residues. Germline-derived CDR1 and CDR2 are LGHNT and FRNRAP. The CDR3 nucleotides read TGTGCTAGTGGTCTCGGACGCAATAATCAGCCCCAGCATTTT. Its protein product is CASGLGRNNQPQHF.

This clone was recorded once. The chain combines TRBV7-9 with TRBJ1-6; unclear D gene. The CDR3 sequence is 13 residues long. The germline CDR1 and CDR2 sequences are SEHNR and FQNEAQ (reference sequence). Trimming cost V 2 bases and J 7 bases, with 6 bases left between them. CDR3 sequence (DNA): TGTGCCAGCAGCTTAAGCTCCAATTCACCCCTCCACTTT. This codes for CASSLSSNSPLHF.

The chain combines TRBV7-2 with TRBJ2-1, with 10 bases that match TRBD2. The CDR3 extends over 18 amino acids. Germline values: CDR1 SGHTA, CDR2 FQGNSA. Losses at the gene ends were 6 bases for V and 9 bases for J; bases not matched to a gene: 20. The DNA for the CDR3 is TGTGCCAGCAGTAATATGGGTTCCCACAGCGGGGGGGGGAGTGAGCAGTTCTTC. Translated: CASSNMGSHSGGGSEQFF. The full variable domain, completed using reference TRBV7-2 and TRBJ2-1, is GAGVSQSPSNKVTEKGKDVELRCDPISGHTALYWYRQSLGQGLEFLIYFQGNSAPDKSGLPSDRFSAERTGGSVSTLTIQRTQQEDSAVYLCASSNMGSHSGGGSEQFFGPGTRLTVL.

This chain uses TRBV19 with TRBJ2-3; tentatively, D is TRBD1 (5 bases). CDR3 length: 15 residues. V gave up 3 bases and J gave up 1 base, with 11 bases separating them. Germline assignment: CDR1 LNHDA and CDR2 SQIVND (reference sequence). The CDR3 spells CASSIWARGTDTQYF. CDR3 bases: TGTGCCAGTAGTATTTGGGCCAGGGGCACAGATACGCAGTATTTT.

The chain is built from TRBV5-1 and TRBJ2-1; 10 bases map to TRBD2. Germline V gene data show CDR1 as SGHRS and CDR2 as YFSETQ. V was pared by 4 bases and J by 6 bases, with 13 bases of the junction left unmatched. This CDR3 has 17 amino acids. The CDR3 reads CASSPGLARIVSNEQFF. For the CDR3, the DNA is TGCGCCAGCAGCCCGGGACTAGCGAGAATAGTGTCCAATGAGCAGTTCTTC. The entire variable domain, with the rest obtained from reference TRBV5-1 and TRBJ2-1, is as follows: KAGVTQTPRYLIKTRGQQVTLSCSPISGHRSVSWYQQTPGQGLQFLFEYFSETQRNKGNFPGRFSGRQFSNSRSEMNVSTLELGDSALYLCASSPGLARIVSNEQFFGPGTRLTVL.

The chain uses TRBV6-6 and TRBJ1-2; D is possibly TRBD1 (5 bases). V was clipped by 6 bases and J by 7 bases, with 18 bases between them. CDR3 length: 14 residues. Germline loops: CDR1 MNHNY, CDR2 SVGAGI (reference sequence). The DNA for the CDR3 is TGTGCCAGCAGCCGCCCCGGGACCGCGTCTGGCTACACCTTC. Its protein product is CASSRPGTASGYTF.

The V and J genes are TRBV5-1 and TRBJ2-3, with D possibly being TRBD1 or TRBD2 (6 bases each). This CDR3 is 14 amino acids long. Trimming cost V 4 bases and J 4 bases, with 13 bases left between them. CDR1 and CDR2 from the germline V gene are SGHRS and YFSETQ. CDR3 loop: CASSRQEGADTQYF. The CDR3, as DNA: TGCGCCAGCAGCCGACAGGAGGGAGCAGATACGCAGTATTTT.

The V call is TRBV5-4, the J call TRBJ1-2; D is unresolved. V shed 0 bases and J shed 8 bases, with 14 bases lying between them. This CDR3 region has 14 residues. CDR1 and CDR2 (germline): SGHNT, YYREEE (reference sequence). CDR3 in amino acids: CASSLGDGRSGYTF. The CDR3 DNA is TGTGCCAGCAGCTTGGGAGATGGACGGTCCGGCTACACCTTC.

The rearrangement links TRBV29-1 to TRBJ2-5; perhaps TRBD1 as D (5 bases). The germline gives CDR1 SQVTM, CDR2 ANQGSEA. V lost 7 bases and J lost 1, with 10 bases in between. The CDR3 consists of 12 residues. The CDR3 DNA sequence: TGCAGCGCCACAGGAGCCCAAGAGACCCAGTACTTC. Encoded protein: CSATGAQETQYF.

The chain carries TRBV19 and TRBJ1-4; D gene ambiguous. Between the trimmed V and J ends, which lost 11 bases and 3 bases, there was a span of 10 bases. From germline, CDR1 is LNHDA and CDR2 SQIVND (reference sequence). CDR3 size: 12 residues. The CDR3 here is CASGQSNEKLFF. CDR3 DNA sequence: TGTGCCTCGGGCCAGTCTAATGAAAAACTGTTTTTT.